These 2 T cell receptor beta chains share one sample of origin, sequenced in a study of regulatory and conventional T cells in breast cancer. Using its own MiXCR run on the PCR reads, TCRdb lists one record per CDR3 protein. This sample has some 16,000 distinct CDR3 sequences, with 25% to 40% found just once. The specimen was conventional T cells from blood. Every receptor here comes from a female donor in good health.

This clonotype was seen a few times. The genes are TRBV2 and TRBJ1-5; TRBD1 aligns across 7 bases. Trimming at V came to 6 bases and at J to 0 bases, leaving 8 bases not matched to a gene. The length of the CDR3 is 16 residues. Germline V gene lookup returns CDR1 SNHLY and CDR2 FYNNEI. DNA of the CDR3: TGTGCCAGCAGCCACAGATACAGGGGTAGCAATCAGCCCCAGCATTTT. Its translation: CASSHRYRGSNQPQHF.

This clonotype was detected only once. This chain connects TRBV7-9 to TRBJ2-3, with D unresolved. With 1 base removed from V and 0 bases from J, the gap between germline ends came to 5 bases. The V gene's germline CDR1 is SEHNR and CDR2 FQNEAQ (reference sequence). This CDR3 has 14 residues. This CDR3 is CASSLVASTDTQYF. CDR3 bases: TGTGCCAGCAGCTTAGTGGCTAGCACAGATACGCAGTATTTT.